The 3 T cell receptor beta chains below all came from one sample that was sequenced in a study of CD4+ T cells in melanoma. This table comes from immunoSEQ multiplex PCR, and its TCRdb copy is limited to in-frame clones, with some not included. The sample contains 15,000 to 20,000 clones, roughly 80% of which appear only once. Sequenced sample: cells from a culture (not recorded whether cultured in vitro). These receptors were obtained from a human donor with melanoma.

The chain recombines TRBV5-5 with TRBJ2-3; 11 nucleotides align to TRBD2. V shed 4 bases, J shed 3 bases, and the junction held 13 bases outside the gene matches. The CDR3 is made up of 18 amino acids. The germline V gene encodes CDR1 SGHKS and CDR2 YYEKEE (reference sequence). In nucleotides, the CDR3 is TGTGCCAGCAGCCCGCGCCGAGTGAGACTAGCGGGAACAGATACGCAGTATTTT. Encoded protein: CASSPRRVRLAGTDTQYF.

The rearrangement joins TRBV4-1 to TRBJ1-6; tentative D call: TRBD1 (5 bases). Germline assignment: CDR1 MGHRA and CDR2 YSYEKL. This CDR3 has 14 amino acids. V lost 1 base, J lost 12 bases, and 13 bases lay in between. This CDR3 reads CASSQGQGELPLHF. The CDR3 DNA is TGCGCCAGCAGCCAAGGGCAGGGAGAATTACCCCTCCACTTT.

CDR3 sequence (DNA): TGCGCCAGCAGCTTGGACCCCGGGGGGCGGGTGGAAAAACTGTTTTTT. Its translation: CASSLDPGGRVEKLFF. The chain employs TRBV5-1 and TRBJ1-4, with D possibly TRBD1 on 6 matching bases. V gave up 0 bases and J gave up 8 bases, with 17 bases separating them. The CDR3 covers 16 residues. CDR1 and CDR2 (germline): SGHRS, YFSETQ. Based on the CDR3 plus reference TRBV5-1 and TRBJ1-4, the full variable domain is KAGVTQTPRYLIKTRGQQVTLSCSPISGHRSVSWYQQTPGQGLQFLFEYFSETQRNKGNFPGRFSGRQFSNSRSEMNVSTLELGDSALYLCASSLDPGGRVEKLFFGSGTQLSVL.